Listed below are T cell receptor beta chains from one sample, sequenced in a study of shared clonotypes between healthy human individuals. Profiling relied on immunoSEQ multiplex PCR, and the TCRdb table lists in-frame clones only, not all of them. The sample lists 950,000 to 1,100,000 clones; around 74% were seen once. Sequences were obtained from memory CD4+ T cells sorted from blood. These TCRs come from a man aged 18 to 35 in good health. The CDR3 runs from the conserved cysteine through the conserved F or W. D genes are given only for firm matches. Part of the rows lack a size; the others show once, few, many or a class for expanded clones.

NA	NA	TRBV7-2	TRBJ1-1	TGTGCCAGCAGCCGACTCGGTGTGGCTACTGAAGCTTTCTTT	CASSRLGVATEAFF
NA	NA	TRBV2	TRBJ1-3	TGTGCCAGCCTGACGGACCCCTCTGGAAACACCATATATTTT	CASLTDPSGNTIYF
NA	NA	TRBV7-6	TRBJ2-7	TGTGCCAGCAGCCGGGACCGAGCCTACGAGCAGTACTTC	CASSRDRAYEQYF
few	NA	TRBV29-1	TRBJ1-4	TGCAGCGTTGATGGGGTTTCTAATGAAAAACTGTTTTTT	CSVDGVSNEKLFF
NA	NA	TRBV19	TRBJ2-7	TGTGCCAGTAGACGGGACTTTCAACAATCCTCCTACGAGCAGTACTTC	CASRRDFQQSSYEQYF
NA	NA	TRBV15	TRBJ2-1	TGTGCCACCAGCAGAGGACGATACATTGGGGCCAACAATGAGCAGTTCTTC	CATSRGRYIGANNEQFF
NA	TRBD1	TRBV5-1	TRBJ2-5	TGCGCCAGCGTCAGGGGGGAGACCCAGTACTTC	CASVRGETQYF
NA	NA	TRBV18	TRBJ1-3	TGTGCCAGCTCACCGTACGGCTCTGGAAACACCATATATTTT	CASSPYGSGNTIYF
few	NA	TRBV11-2	TRBJ1-1	TGTGCCAGCAGCTATCCGACAGGAGACCGCACTGAAGCTTTCTTT	CASSYPTGDRTEAFF
NA	NA	TRBV19	TRBJ1-5	TGTGCCAGTAGTATACAGGGGAGCGGGAAGCCCCAGCATTTT	CASSIQGSGKPQHF
NA	NA	TRBV10-1	TRBJ2-5	TGCGCCAGCAGCGAGGACGGGGCGGAGACCCAGTACTTC	CASSEDGAETQYF
NA	NA	TRBV27	TRBJ1-1	TGTGCCAGCAGTCCCTCTCCGGGACCGGTGAACACTGAAGCTTTCTTT	CASSPSPGPVNTEAFF
NA	NA	TRBV11-1	TRBJ1-1	TGTGCCAGCAGCTTAGTGGTTGCGAACACTGAAGCTTTCTTT	CASSLVVANTEAFF
NA	NA	TRBV14	TRBJ2-2	TGTGCCAGCAGCCCTCTTGCCAGTATGAACACCGGGGAGCTGTTTTTT	CASSPLASMNTGELFF
NA	TRBD2	TRBV2	TRBJ2-4	TGTGCCAGCAGTGAAAGATGGTCTAGCGGGGGTACCGCCAAAAACATTCAGTACTTC	CASSERWSSGGTAKNIQYF
NA	TRBD1	TRBV2	TRBJ1-6	TGTGCCAGCAGAGTAACCGGGACAGGGCTAAATTCACCCCTCCACTTT	CASRVTGTGLNSPLHF
NA	NA	TRBV7-9	TRBJ2-1	TGTGCCAGCAGCCCAAGGACTGCCGACTCCTACAATGAGCAGTTCTTC	CASSPRTADSYNEQFF
NA	NA	TRBV21-1	TRBJ2-5	TGTGCCAGCAGCAAAGGGGCAGGGGAAGGGGAAAAGACCCAGTACTTC	CASSKGAGEGEKTQYF
NA	NA	TRBV5-5	TRBJ2-3	TGTGCCAGCAGCAACCGGGGCCTCACAGATACGCAGTATTTT	CASSNRGLTDTQYF
NA	NA	TRBV19	TRBJ2-2	TGTGCCAGTAGTATGTCAGCCCTCGTTCCCGGGGAGCTGTTTTTT	CASSMSALVPGELFF
NA	NA	TRBV10-2	TRBJ1-1	TGCGCCAGTCAAGCCAGGGTCCTCACTGAAGCTTTCTTT	CASQARVLTEAFF
once	NA	TRBV25-1	TRBJ2-7	TGTGCCGCCTCCCCAGGGTCGGTATCCCACTCCGAGCAGTACTTC	CAASPGSVSHSEQYF
NA	NA	TRBV30	TRBJ2-1	TGTGCCTGGAGTCAGGCCTTTGGACTGTCAGAGCAGTTCTTC	CAWSQAFGLSEQFF
NA	NA	TRBV14	TRBJ2-1	TGTGCCAGCAGCCAAGCCGCTAGCTCCTACAATGAGCAGTTCTTC	CASSQAASSYNEQFF
NA	TRBD2	TRBV28	TRBJ2-7	TGTGCCAGCAGTCCACAGGGAGCGGGGGGCGAGCAGTACTTC	CASSPQGAGGEQYF
NA	NA	TRBV28	TRBJ1-2	TGTGCCGTCTCGTTTTTTAACTATGGCTACACCTTC	CAVSFFNYGYTF
NA	TRBD2	TRBV18	TRBJ2-3	TGTGCCAGCTCACCGCTTAGCGGGAGCACAGATACGCAGTATTTT	CASSPLSGSTDTQYF
few	TRBD2	TRBV27	TRBJ2-1	TGTGCCAGCAGTTCGACTACTAGCGGGCTGTACAATGAGCAGTTCTTC	CASSSTTSGLYNEQFF
few	TRBD1	TRBV9	TRBJ2-5	TGTGCCAGCAGCAGGACAGGGGTCGGAGAGACCCAGTACTTC	CASSRTGVGETQYF
few	TRBD2	TRBV2	TRBJ2-7	TGTGCCAGCAGTGAAGGTGCTAGCGGGACCTACGAGCAGTACTTC	CASSEGASGTYEQYF
few	NA	TRBV19	TRBJ1-6	TGTGCCAGTAGTATAACGGGGACGATTACCTATAATTCACCCCTCCACTTT	CASSITGTITYNSPLHF
NA	NA	TRBV4-1	TRBJ1-6	TGCGCCAGCAGCCTGACAGGTGTCAATTCACCCCTCCACTTT	CASSLTGVNSPLHF
NA	NA	TRBV7-8	TRBJ2-5	TGTGCCAGCAGCTTGGGGGGAGGATTCGGGACCCAGTACTTC	CASSLGGGFGTQYF
NA	TRBD1	TRBV6-1	TRBJ2-7	TGTGCCAGCAGTACCCTAGGACAGGCCTACGAGCAGTACTTC	CASSTLGQAYEQYF
NA	TRBD2	TRBV7-9	TRBJ2-2	TGTGCCAGCAGCTCAGTAGCGGGAGGGCCCTCTTACACCGGGGAGCTGTTTTTT	CASSSVAGGPSYTGELFF
NA	NA	TRBV2	TRBJ2-5	TGTGCCAGCAGTTCCCAAGTACAAGAGACCCAGTACTTC	CASSSQVQETQYF
NA	TRBD2	TRBV7-2	TRBJ2-3	TGTGCCAGCAGCTTGCAACTAGCGGGGAACACAGATACGCAGTATTTT	CASSLQLAGNTDTQYF
many	TRBD2	TRBV5-4	TRBJ2-2	TGTGCCAGCAGCGAGGGTCGACTAGCGGGAGTCACCGGGGAGCTGTTTTTT	CASSEGRLAGVTGELFF
NA	TRBD1	TRBV28	TRBJ2-5	TGTGCCAGCAGTTTGGTCCGGGGACAGCAAGAGACCCAGTACTTC	CASSLVRGQQETQYF
NA	TRBD2	TRBV7-2	TRBJ2-1	TGTGCCAGCAGCTTAGTTGGACGGGAGGGTTTCTACAATGAGCAGTTCTTC	CASSLVGREGFYNEQFF
once	NA	TRBV9	TRBJ1-1	TGTGCCAGCAGCCCACTTCCAGGGACGAACACTGAAGCTTTCTTT	CASSPLPGTNTEAFF
NA	TRBD1	TRBV4-2	TRBJ2-2	TGTGCCAGCAGCCAAGATCGTCTCAGGGGGACGAACACCGGGGAGCTGTTTTTT	CASSQDRLRGTNTGELFF
NA	NA	TRBV5-1	TRBJ1-3	TGCGCCAGCAGGGTGGAGAGCTCTGGAAACACCATATATTTT	CASRVESSGNTIYF